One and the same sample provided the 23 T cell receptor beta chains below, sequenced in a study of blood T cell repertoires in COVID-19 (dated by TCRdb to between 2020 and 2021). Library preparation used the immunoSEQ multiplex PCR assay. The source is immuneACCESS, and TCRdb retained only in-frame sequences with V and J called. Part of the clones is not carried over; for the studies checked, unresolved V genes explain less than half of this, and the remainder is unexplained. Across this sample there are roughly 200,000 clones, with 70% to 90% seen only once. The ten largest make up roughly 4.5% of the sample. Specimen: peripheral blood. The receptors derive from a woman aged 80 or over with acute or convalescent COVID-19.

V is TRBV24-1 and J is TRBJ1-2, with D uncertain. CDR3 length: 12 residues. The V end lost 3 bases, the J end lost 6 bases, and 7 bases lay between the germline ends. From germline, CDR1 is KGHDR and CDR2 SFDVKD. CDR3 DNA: TGTGCCACCAGTGATCCCGGGAATGGCTACACCTTC. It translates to CATSDPGNGYTF.

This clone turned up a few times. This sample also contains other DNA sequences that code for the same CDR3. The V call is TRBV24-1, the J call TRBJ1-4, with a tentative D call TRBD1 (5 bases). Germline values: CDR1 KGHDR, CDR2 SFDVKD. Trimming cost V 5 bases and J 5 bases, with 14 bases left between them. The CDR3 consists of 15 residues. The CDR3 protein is CATSGNRGGNEKLFF. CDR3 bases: TGTGCCACCAGTGGAAACCGGGGGGGGAATGAAAAACTGTTTTTT.

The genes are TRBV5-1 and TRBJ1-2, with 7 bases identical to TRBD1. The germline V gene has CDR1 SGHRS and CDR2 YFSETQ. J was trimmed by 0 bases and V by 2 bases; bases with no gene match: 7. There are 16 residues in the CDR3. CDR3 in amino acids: CASSFLTGLPNYGYTF. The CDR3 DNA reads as TGCGCCAGCAGCTTTCTGACAGGGCTACCTAACTATGGCTACACCTTC.

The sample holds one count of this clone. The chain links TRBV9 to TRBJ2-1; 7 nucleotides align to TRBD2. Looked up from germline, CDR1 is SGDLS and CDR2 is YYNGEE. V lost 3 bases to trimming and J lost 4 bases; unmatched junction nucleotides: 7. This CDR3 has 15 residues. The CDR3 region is CASSASPGGYNEQFF. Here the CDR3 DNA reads TGTGCCAGCAGCGCTAGCCCGGGAGGTTACAATGAGCAGTTCTTC. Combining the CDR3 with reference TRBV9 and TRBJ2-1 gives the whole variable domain DSGVTQTPKHLITATGQRVTLRCSPRSGDLSVYWYQQSLDQGLQFLIQYYNGEERAKGNILERFSAQQFPDLHSELNLSSLELGDSALYFCASSASPGGYNEQFFGPGTRLTVL.

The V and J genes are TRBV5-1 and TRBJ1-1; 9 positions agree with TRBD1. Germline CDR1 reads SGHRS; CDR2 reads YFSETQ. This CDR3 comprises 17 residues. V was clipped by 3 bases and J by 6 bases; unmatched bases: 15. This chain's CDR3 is CASSSSPGTGYVSEAFF. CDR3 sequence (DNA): TGCGCCAGCAGCTCTAGTCCCGGGACAGGGTATGTGTCTGAAGCTTTCTTT.

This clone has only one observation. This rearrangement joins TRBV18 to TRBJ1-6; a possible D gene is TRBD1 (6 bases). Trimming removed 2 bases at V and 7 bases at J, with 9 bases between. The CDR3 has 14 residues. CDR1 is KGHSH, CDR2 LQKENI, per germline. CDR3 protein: CASSPGTINSPLHF. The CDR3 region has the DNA TGTGCCAGCTCACCAGGGACAATCAATTCACCCCTCCACTTT.

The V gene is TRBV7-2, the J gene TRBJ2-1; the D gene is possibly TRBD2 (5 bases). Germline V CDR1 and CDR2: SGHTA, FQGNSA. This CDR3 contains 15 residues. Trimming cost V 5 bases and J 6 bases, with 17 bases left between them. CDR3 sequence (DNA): TGTGCCAGCAGCCCAAGAGGGAGTAATGCCAATGAGCAGTTCTTC. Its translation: CASSPRGSNANEQFF.

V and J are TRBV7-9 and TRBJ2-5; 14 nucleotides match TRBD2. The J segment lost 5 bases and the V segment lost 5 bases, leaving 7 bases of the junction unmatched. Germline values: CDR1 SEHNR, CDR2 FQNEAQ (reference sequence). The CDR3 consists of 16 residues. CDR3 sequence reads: CASSRRGLAGEETQYF. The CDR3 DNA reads TGTGCCAGCAGCCGTAGGGGACTAGCGGGAGAGGAGACCCAGTACTTC.

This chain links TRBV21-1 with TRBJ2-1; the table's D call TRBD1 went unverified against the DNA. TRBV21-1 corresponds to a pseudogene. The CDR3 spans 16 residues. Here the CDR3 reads CASSQAGQGAYSEQFF. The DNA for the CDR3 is TGTGCCAGCTCGCAAGCGGGACAGGGGGCATACAGTGAGCAGTTCTTC.

This chain's CDR3 is CASSYGVTQYF. CDR3 nucleotides: TGTGCCAGCAGTTACGGAGTGACGCAGTATTTT. This chain joins TRBV6-5 and TRBJ2-3; D remains unclear. V was trimmed by 2 bases and J by 9 bases, leaving 6 bases between them. There are 11 residues in the CDR3. Germline V gene lookup returns CDR1 MNHEY and CDR2 SVGAGI.

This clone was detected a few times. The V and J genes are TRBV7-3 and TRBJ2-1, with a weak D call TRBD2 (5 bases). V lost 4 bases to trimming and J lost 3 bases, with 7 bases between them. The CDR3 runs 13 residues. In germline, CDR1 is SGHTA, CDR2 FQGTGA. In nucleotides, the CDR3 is TGTGCCAGCAGCTCGACTAACTACAATGAGCAGTTCTTC. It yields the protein CASSSTNYNEQFF.

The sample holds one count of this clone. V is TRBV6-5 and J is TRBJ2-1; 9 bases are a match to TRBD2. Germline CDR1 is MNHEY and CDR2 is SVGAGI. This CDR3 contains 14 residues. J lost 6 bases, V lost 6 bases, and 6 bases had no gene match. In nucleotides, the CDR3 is TGTGCCAGCAGACCCGGGACTAGCTTCAATGAGCAGTTCTTC. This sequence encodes CASRPGTSFNEQFF.

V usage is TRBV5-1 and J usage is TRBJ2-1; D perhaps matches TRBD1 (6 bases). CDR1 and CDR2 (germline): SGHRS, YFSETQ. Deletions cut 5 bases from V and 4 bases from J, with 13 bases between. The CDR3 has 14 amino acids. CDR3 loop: CASSGQSGYNEQFF. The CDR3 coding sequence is TGCGCCAGCAGTGGACAGTCAGGTTACAATGAGCAGTTCTTC.

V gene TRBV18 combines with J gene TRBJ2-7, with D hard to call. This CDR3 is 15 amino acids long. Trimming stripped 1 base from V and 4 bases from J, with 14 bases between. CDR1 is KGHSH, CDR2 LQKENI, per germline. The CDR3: CASSPLESLRYEQYF. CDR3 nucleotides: TGTGCCAGCTCACCACTCGAATCCCTCCGGTACGAGCAGTACTTC.

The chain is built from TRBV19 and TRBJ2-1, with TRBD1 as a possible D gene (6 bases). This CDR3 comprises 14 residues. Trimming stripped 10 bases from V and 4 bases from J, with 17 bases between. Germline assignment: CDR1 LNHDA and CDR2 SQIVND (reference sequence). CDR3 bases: TGTGCCACCAACAGGGACCTATCTTACAATGAGCAGTTCTTC. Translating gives CATNRDLSYNEQFF.

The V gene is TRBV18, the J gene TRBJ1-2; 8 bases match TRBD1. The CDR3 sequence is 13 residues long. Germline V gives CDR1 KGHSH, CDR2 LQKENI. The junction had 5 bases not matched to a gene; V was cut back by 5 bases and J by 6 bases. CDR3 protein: CASSSDRVDGYTF. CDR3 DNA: TGTGCCAGCTCATCGGACAGGGTGGATGGCTACACCTTC.

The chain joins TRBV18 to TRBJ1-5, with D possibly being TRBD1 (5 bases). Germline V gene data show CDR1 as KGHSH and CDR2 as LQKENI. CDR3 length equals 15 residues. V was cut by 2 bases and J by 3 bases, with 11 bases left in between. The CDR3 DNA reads TGTGCCAGCTCACCAGCTCAGGGTAACAATCAGCCCCAGCATTTT. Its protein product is CASSPAQGNNQPQHF.

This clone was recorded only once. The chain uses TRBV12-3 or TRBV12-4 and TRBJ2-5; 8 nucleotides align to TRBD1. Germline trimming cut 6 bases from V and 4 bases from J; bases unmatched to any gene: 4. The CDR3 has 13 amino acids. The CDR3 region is CASRPTGAETQYF. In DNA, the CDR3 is TGTGCCAGCAGACCGACAGGGGCAGAGACCCAGTACTTC.

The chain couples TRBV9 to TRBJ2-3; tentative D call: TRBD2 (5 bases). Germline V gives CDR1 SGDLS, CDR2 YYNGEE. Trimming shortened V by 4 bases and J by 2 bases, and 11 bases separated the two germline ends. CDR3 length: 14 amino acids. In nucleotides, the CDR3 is TGTGCCAGCAGCCCACCGAGGGCCACAGATACGCAGTATTTT. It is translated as CASSPPRATDTQYF.

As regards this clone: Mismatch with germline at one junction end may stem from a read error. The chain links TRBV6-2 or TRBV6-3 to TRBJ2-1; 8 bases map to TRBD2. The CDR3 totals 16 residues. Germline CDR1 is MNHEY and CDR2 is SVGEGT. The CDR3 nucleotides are TGTGCCAGCAGTCCCCCCCGGAGCGGGAGTAGACATGAACAGTTCTTC. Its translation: CASSPPRSGSRHEQFF.

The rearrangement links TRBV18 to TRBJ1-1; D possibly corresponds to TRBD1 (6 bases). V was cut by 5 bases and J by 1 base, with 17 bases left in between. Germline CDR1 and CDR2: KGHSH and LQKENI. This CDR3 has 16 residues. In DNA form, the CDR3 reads TGTGCCAGCTCAGTATTGAGGACAGACCCGAACACTGAAGCTTTCTTT. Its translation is CASSVLRTDPNTEAFF.

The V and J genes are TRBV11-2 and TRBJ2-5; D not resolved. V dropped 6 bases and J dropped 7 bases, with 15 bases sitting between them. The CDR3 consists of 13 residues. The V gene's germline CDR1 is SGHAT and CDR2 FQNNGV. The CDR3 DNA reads TGTGCCAGCAGTCCTACCCCGTTTGGGACCCAGTACTTC. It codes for CASSPTPFGTQYF.

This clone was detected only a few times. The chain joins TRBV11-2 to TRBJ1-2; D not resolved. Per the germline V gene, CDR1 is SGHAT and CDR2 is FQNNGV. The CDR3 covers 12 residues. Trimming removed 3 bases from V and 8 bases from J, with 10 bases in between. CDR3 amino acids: CASSFRDRGYTF. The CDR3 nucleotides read TGTGCCAGCAGCTTCCGGGATAGAGGCTACACCTTC. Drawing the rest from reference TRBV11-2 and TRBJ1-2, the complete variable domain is EAGVAQSPRYKIIEKRQSVAFWCNPISGHATLYWYQQILGQGPKLLIQFQNNGVVDDSQLPKDRFSAERLKGVDSTLKIQPAKLEDSAVYLCASSFRDRGYTFGSGTRLTVV.